These 18 T cell receptor beta chains came from one sample sequenced in a study of shared clonotypes between healthy human individuals. The table came from immunoSEQ multiplex PCR; TCRdb's copy has only in-frame clones and leaves some out. The table shows approximately 480,000 clones, with around 79% occurring only once. Sequenced sample: PBMCs. The source is a woman aged 40 to 55 in good health. Some clones in this sample may be carry-over from other donors' samples.

A remark on this clone: The sample carries other DNA sequences with the same CDR3. J is TRBJ2-5 and V is TRBV5-4, with 9 positions matching TRBD1. The CDR3 is 14 residues long. The J segment lost 5 bases and the V segment lost 5 bases, leaving 7 bases of the junction unmatched. Germline V gene data show CDR1 as SGHNT and CDR2 as YYREEE (reference sequence). The CDR3 sequence is CASSLQGAWETQYF. DNA of the CDR3: TGTGCCAGCAGTTTACAGGGGGCCTGGGAGACCCAGTACTTC.

This clone has more than one count but fewer than ten. The chain recombines TRBV18 with TRBJ1-5; 11 nucleotides align to TRBD1. Germline assignment: CDR1 KGHSH and CDR2 LQKENI. This CDR3 contains 15 residues. The V segment lost 4 bases and the J segment 4 bases; nucleotides outside the gene matches: 3. Here the CDR3 reads CASSRTGGANQPQHF. The CDR3 DNA reads as TGTGCCAGCTCACGGACAGGGGGCGCGAATCAGCCCCAGCATTTT.

This sequence joins TRBV9 and TRBJ2-7, with 7 bases lining up with TRBD1. V trimming: 3 bases; J trimming: 5 bases; junction bases outside the gene matches: 2. The CDR3 length is 12 residues. Germline V CDR1 and CDR2: SGDLS, YYNGEE. For the CDR3, the DNA is TGTGCCAGCAGCGCCACAGGGGACGAGCAGTACTTC. Translation: CASSATGDEQYF.

CDR3 loop: CASSERRSSGANVLTF. The CDR3 DNA reads as TGTGCCAGCAGTGAAAGGAGGAGCTCTGGGGCCAACGTCCTGACTTTC. The chain combines TRBV6-1 with TRBJ2-6, with D possibly TRBD2 on 5 matching bases. V dropped 2 bases and J dropped 0 bases, with 8 bases sitting between them. Germline V CDR1 and CDR2: MNHNS, SASEGT. The CDR3 loop spans 16 amino acids.

This clone occurred a few times. The rearrangement uses TRBV2 and TRBJ2-7; possibly TRBD1 for D (6 bases). V was shortened by 7 bases and J by 6 bases, with 19 bases between the two germline ends. This CDR3 has 14 amino acids. The germline V gene encodes CDR1 SNHLY and CDR2 FYNNEI. CDR3 sequence reads: CASTVAGVYGEQYF. The DNA for the CDR3 is TGTGCCAGCACCGTCGCAGGGGTTTACGGCGAGCAGTACTTC.

The gene calls are TRBV2 and TRBJ1-2; D remains ambiguous. Germline V lookup: CDR1 SNHLY, CDR2 FYNNEI. V shed 6 bases and J shed 4 bases, with 15 bases lying between them. This CDR3 has 14 amino acids. The CDR3 nucleotides read TGTGCCAGCAGGAGAAGCTTACTCGGCTATGGCTACACCTTC. Encoded protein: CASRRSLLGYGYTF.

This clone was detected only a few times. V is TRBV7-3 and J is TRBJ2-1, with a weak D call TRBD2 (5 bases). This CDR3 has 13 amino acids. Looked up from germline, CDR1 is SGHTA and CDR2 is FQGTGA. V was clipped by 5 bases and J by 5 bases, with 10 bases between them. CDR3 bases: TGTGCCAGCAGCCGGACTGGGAACAATGAGCAGTTCTTC. Protein product: CASSRTGNNEQFF.

V is TRBV5-1 and J is TRBJ2-3; the match to TRBD2 covers 7 bases. V lost 5 bases to trimming and J lost 6 bases; unmatched junction nucleotides: 15. The germline gives CDR1 SGHRS, CDR2 YFSETQ. CDR3 length: 16 residues. CDR3 sequence: CASSSLVGRFGDTQYF. CDR3 nucleotide sequence: TGCGCCAGCAGTTCCCTAGTCGGGAGGTTCGGGGATACGCAGTATTTT.

The V call is TRBV2, the J call TRBJ2-2; D may be TRBD1 (5 bases). Germline assignment: CDR1 SNHLY and CDR2 FYNNEI. This CDR3 is built from 17 residues. V dropped 2 bases and J dropped 2 bases, with 15 bases sitting between them. This CDR3 reads CASSERGQAANTGELFF. For the CDR3, the DNA is TGTGCCAGCAGTGAAAGGGGCCAGGCAGCTAACACCGGGGAGCTGTTTTTT.

This clone was observed a few times. The chain couples TRBV7-9 to TRBJ2-1, with a tentative D call TRBD2 (5 bases). V lost 3 bases and J 3 bases, leaving 9 bases between the germline ends. This CDR3 contains 14 residues. Per the germline V gene, CDR1 is SEHNR and CDR2 is FQNEAQ (reference sequence). CDR3 region: CASSLGSGYNEQFF. The CDR3 region has the DNA TGTGCCAGCAGCTTGGGAAGCGGCTACAATGAGCAGTTCTTC.

The chain has TRBV5-1 and TRBJ1-2; no firm D call. Trimming left V 0 bases short and J 4 bases short, with 10 bases between. The CDR3 loop spans 14 amino acids. In germline, CDR1 is SGHRS, CDR2 YFSETQ. CDR3 nucleotides: TGCGCCAGCAGCTTGGGGGTGGATTTCTATGGCTACACCTTC. Its translation is CASSLGVDFYGYTF.

This clone was observed a single time. CDR3 sequence (DNA): TGTGCCAGCAGTGAAGGACTCCCGGCGCGATACGGACAGTACTTC. Translated, it gives CASSEGLPARYGQYF. J is TRBJ2-7 and V is TRBV6-1; D is ambiguous. V dropped 1 base and J dropped 10 bases, with 20 bases sitting between them. Germline V CDR1 and CDR2: MNHNS, SASEGT. CDR3 length: 15 residues.

Details on this clone: A single base separates this from a much larger clone, so it may be a read error. V usage is TRBV6-5 and J usage is TRBJ2-2; D ambiguous. Germline V gene data show CDR1 as MNHEY and CDR2 as SVGAGI. V was shortened by 8 bases and J by 9 bases, with 22 bases between the two germline ends. The CDR3 has 15 residues. This CDR3 reads CASFRYGADRRELFF. CDR3 DNA: TGTGCCAGCTTTCGGTACGGCGCCGACCGCCGGGAGCTGTTTTTT.

V and J are TRBV11-1 and TRBJ2-7; TRBD1 aligns across 8 bases. CDR3 length: 15 residues. Trimming cost V 5 bases and J 6 bases; bases outside gene matches: 12. CDR1 is SGHAT, CDR2 FQDESV, per germline (reference sequence). The CDR3 nucleotides are TGTGCCAGCAGCCCCGCGACAGGGGTGAACGGCGAGCAGTACTTC. It encodes CASSPATGVNGEQYF.

This chain joins TRBV7-2 and TRBJ1-3; no definite D call. Per germline, CDR1 SGHTA and CDR2 FQGNSA. The V gene lost 1 base and the J gene lost 0 bases, with 7 bases spanning the gap. The CDR3 is 15 amino acids. This CDR3 reads CASSLDPGSGNTIYF. CDR3 nucleotides: TGTGCCAGCAGCTTAGATCCGGGCTCTGGAAACACCATATATTTT.

The rearrangement uses TRBV7-2 and TRBJ1-3; no firm D call. The CDR3 has 14 residues. Germline V CDR1 and CDR2: SGHTA, FQGNSA. V lost 2 bases and J 0 bases, leaving 5 bases between the germline ends. CDR3 DNA sequence: TGTGCCAGCAGCTTACACAGCTCTGGAAACACCATATATTTT. This gives the protein CASSLHSSGNTIYF.

This chain uses TRBV28 with TRBJ1-1; 7 nucleotides agree with TRBD1. J was trimmed by 0 bases and V by 6 bases; bases with no gene match: 7. This CDR3 region has 15 residues. Germline V gives CDR1 MDHEN, CDR2 SYDVKM. The CDR3 here is CASSRTGVMNTEAFF. The CDR3 coding sequence is TGTGCCAGCAGCCGGACAGGAGTTATGAACACTGAAGCTTTCTTT.

The genes are TRBV7-2 and TRBJ1-2, with 8 nucleotides matching TRBD1. This CDR3 is 14 amino acids long. Germline loops: CDR1 SGHTA, CDR2 FQGNSA. J gave up 4 bases and V 6 bases, and 7 bases lay outside the gene matches. As DNA, the CDR3 is TGTGCCAGCAGGCCTTCAGGGGGCCCCTATGGCTACACCTTC. Protein sequence: CASRPSGGPYGYTF. Drawing the rest from reference TRBV7-2 and TRBJ1-2, the complete variable domain is GAGVSQSPSNKVTEKGKDVELRCDPISGHTALYWYRQSLGQGLEFLIYFQGNSAPDKSGLPSDRFSAERTGGSVSTLTIQRTQQEDSAVYLCASRPSGGPYGYTFGSGTRLTVV.